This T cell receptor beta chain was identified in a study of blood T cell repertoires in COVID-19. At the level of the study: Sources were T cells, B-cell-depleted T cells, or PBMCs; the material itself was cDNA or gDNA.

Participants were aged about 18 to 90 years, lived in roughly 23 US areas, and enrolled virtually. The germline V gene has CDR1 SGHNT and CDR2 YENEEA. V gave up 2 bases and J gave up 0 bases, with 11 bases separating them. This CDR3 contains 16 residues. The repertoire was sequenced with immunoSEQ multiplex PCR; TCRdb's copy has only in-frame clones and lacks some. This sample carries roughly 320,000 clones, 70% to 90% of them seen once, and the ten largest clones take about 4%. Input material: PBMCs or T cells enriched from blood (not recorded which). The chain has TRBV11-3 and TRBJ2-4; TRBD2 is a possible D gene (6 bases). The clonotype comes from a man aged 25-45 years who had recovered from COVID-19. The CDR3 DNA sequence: TGTGCCAGCAGCTTAAACTTCGGGGGAGCCAAAAACATTCAGTACTTC. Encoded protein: CASSLNFGGAKNIQYF.